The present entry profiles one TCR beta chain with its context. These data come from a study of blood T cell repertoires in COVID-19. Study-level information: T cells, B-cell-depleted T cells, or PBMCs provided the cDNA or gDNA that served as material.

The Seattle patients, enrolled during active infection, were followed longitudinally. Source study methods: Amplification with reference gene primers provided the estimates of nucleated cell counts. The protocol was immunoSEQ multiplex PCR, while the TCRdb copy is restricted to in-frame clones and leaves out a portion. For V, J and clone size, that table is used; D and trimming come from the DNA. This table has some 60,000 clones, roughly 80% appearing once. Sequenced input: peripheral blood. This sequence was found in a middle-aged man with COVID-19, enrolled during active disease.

The CDR3: CASTPSSGHTDTQYF. CDR3 in DNA: TGTGCCAGCACCCCCTCTAGCGGGCACACAGATACGCAGTATTTT. The chain couples TRBV28 to TRBJ2-3; 8 bases match TRBD2. The V gene end was trimmed by 7 bases and the J gene end by 2 bases; junction bases not matched to a gene: 8. Germline CDR1 and CDR2: MDHEN and SYDVKM. This CDR3 contains 15 residues.